The next 29 T cell receptor beta chains were all read from a single sample in a study of blood T cell repertoires in COVID-19. Data came from immunoSEQ multiplex PCR; TCRdb stores just in-frame clones and leaves some out. This sample yields under 250,000 clones, of which 70% to 90% are seen a single time; approximately 3.3% belongs to the top ten. Sequencing input: peripheral blood. These receptors all come from a man aged 18 to 29 with active or convalescent COVID-19.

The J gene is TRBJ2-5, the V gene TRBV7-9, with D possibly matching TRBD1 (6 bases). Per the germline V gene, CDR1 is SEHNR and CDR2 is FQNEAQ (reference sequence). The CDR3 is 13 amino acids. Trimming removed 2 bases from V and 5 bases from J, with 9 bases in between. For the CDR3, the DNA is TGTGCCAGCAGCTTACAGGGGCGGGAGACCCAGTACTTC. Translated, it gives CASSLQGRETQYF.

In its sample, this clone was seen a few times. The V gene is TRBV20-1, the J gene TRBJ2-2; D is possibly TRBD1 (5 bases). V was shortened by 3 bases and J by 2 bases, with 10 bases between the two germline ends. The CDR3 runs to 14 residues. CDR1 and CDR2 (germline): DFQATT, SNEGSKA (reference sequence). The CDR3 nucleotides are TGCAGTGCTAGTCGACAGCCAAACACCGGGGAGCTGTTTTTT. Protein sequence: CSASRQPNTGELFF.

Here the CDR3 DNA reads TGTGCCAGCAGCTTAGGGACAGGGTTTGACTATGGCTACACCTTC. Protein product: CASSLGTGFDYGYTF. V is TRBV7-2 and J is TRBJ1-2; TRBD1 aligns across 8 bases. The CDR3 totals 15 residues. Looked up from germline, CDR1 is SGHTA and CDR2 is FQGNSA. Trimming took 1 base from V and 3 from J; bases not matched to a gene: 4. The variable domain in full, with the rest retrieved from reference TRBV7-2 and TRBJ1-2, is GAGVSQSPSNKVTEKGKDVELRCDPISGHTALYWYRQSLGQGLEFLIYFQGNSAPDKSGLPSDRFSAERTGGSVSTLTIQRTQQEDSAVYLCASSLGTGFDYGYTFGSGTRLTVV.

This chain joins TRBV2 and TRBJ2-7; 9 bases align to TRBD1. Trimming took 4 bases from V and 6 from J; bases not matched to a gene: 13. Germline CDR1 is SNHLY and CDR2 is FYNNEI. The CDR3 runs 16 residues. CDR3 sequence: CASSANRDREYREQYF. In DNA, the CDR3 is TGTGCCAGCAGTGCTAACCGGGACAGGGAATATCGCGAGCAGTACTTC.

This chain connects TRBV23-1 to TRBJ2-7; 8 bases match TRBD2. TRBV23-1 is given ORF status, its function remaining uncertain. The junction had 3 bases not matched to a gene; V was cut back by 2 bases and J by 3 bases. CDR3 size: 14 residues. Here the CDR3 reads CASSQPAGDYEQYF. Written as DNA, the CDR3 is TGCGCCAGCAGTCAACCAGCGGGAGACTACGAGCAGTACTTC.

The chain is built from TRBV2 and TRBJ1-2, with unresolved D. The CDR3 has 13 residues. V was trimmed by 4 bases and J by 4 bases, leaving 10 bases between them. The germline CDR1 and CDR2 sequences are SNHLY and FYNNEI. The CDR3 bases are TGTGCCAGCAGTGCACTGCGTGTCTATGGCTACACCTTC. Translated: CASSALRVYGYTF. The variable domain in full, completed from reference TRBV2 and TRBJ1-2, reads EPEVTQTPSHQVTQMGQEVILRCVPISNHLYFYWYRQILGQKVEFLVSFYNNEISEKSEIFDDQFSVERPDGSNFTLKIRSTKLEDSAMYFCASSALRVYGYTFGSGTRLTVV.

V gene TRBV7-3 combines with J gene TRBJ2-7; 7 positions match TRBD2. The CDR3 has 14 residues. In germline, CDR1 is SGHTA, CDR2 FQGTGA. After removal of 1 base from V and 3 bases from J, the junction contained 3 bases not matched to a gene. The CDR3 sequence: CASSLSGSSYEQYF. CDR3 DNA: TGTGCCAGCAGCTTAAGCGGGAGCAGCTACGAGCAGTACTTC.

V and J are TRBV7-6 and TRBJ2-3; tentatively, D is TRBD1 (6 bases). The germline CDR1 and CDR2 sequences are SGHVS and FNYEAQ. V lost 6 bases, J lost 2 bases, and 9 bases lay in between. The CDR3 spans 13 residues. Here the CDR3 reads CASRDSTTDTQYF. In DNA, the CDR3 is TGTGCCAGCAGGGACAGCACCACAGATACGCAGTATTTT.

This clone was found many times. The gene calls are TRBV29-1 and TRBJ2-2, with a weak D call TRBD1 (6 bases). The V gene's germline CDR1 is SQVTM and CDR2 ANQGSEA. Between the trimmed V and J ends, which lost 6 bases and 7 bases, there was a span of 12 bases. The CDR3 runs 12 residues. CDR3 sequence reads: CSVHTGLGELFF. The CDR3, as DNA: TGCAGCGTGCATACAGGGCTCGGGGAGCTGTTTTTT.

The chain links TRBV4-2 to TRBJ2-3, with 9 bases identical to TRBD2. V lost 1 base and J lost 4; bases outside the gene matches: 0. The CDR3 is 14 amino acids. The germline CDR1 and CDR2 sequences are LGHNA and YNFKEQ. DNA of the CDR3: TGTGCCAGCAGCCAAGGGACTAGCGCAGATACGCAGTATTTT. Protein sequence: CASSQGTSADTQYF.

This clone was found once. This rearrangement joins TRBV5-1 to TRBJ2-6, with TRBD2 matching 9 bases. Germline V gene sequence: CDR1 SGHRS, CDR2 YFSETQ. The V gene end was trimmed by 1 base and the J gene end by 3 bases; junction bases not matched to a gene: 5. The CDR3 runs 17 residues. In nucleotides, the CDR3 is TGCGCCAGCAGCTTGAAACTAGCGGGTTTTGGGGCCAACGTCCTGACTTTC. It encodes CASSLKLAGFGANVLTF.

The chain is built from TRBV2 and TRBJ1-2, with TRBD1 as a possible D gene (5 bases). The CDR3 totals 15 residues. The V gene lost 6 bases and the J gene lost 0 bases, with 14 bases spanning the gap. Germline CDR1 reads SNHLY; CDR2 reads FYNNEI. CDR3 region: CASRKLTQANYGYTF. CDR3 nucleotides: TGTGCCAGCAGAAAACTAACACAGGCTAACTATGGCTACACCTTC.

The chain recombines TRBV11-2 with TRBJ2-3, with 14 bases identical to TRBD2. Germline CDR1 is SGHAT and CDR2 is FQNNGV. V lost 5 bases and J lost 0; bases outside the gene matches: 4. This CDR3 has 17 residues. This chain's CDR3 is CASSARTSGRSTDTQYF. The CDR3 DNA sequence: TGTGCCAGCAGCGCCCGGACTAGCGGGAGGAGCACAGATACGCAGTATTTT.

This chain joins TRBV19 and TRBJ1-1; possibly TRBD1 for D (6 bases). V was pared by 6 bases and J by 5 bases, with 22 bases between. CDR3 length equals 16 residues. Germline CDR1 is LNHDA and CDR2 is SQIVND (reference sequence). This CDR3 reads CASRPTRLGARTEAFF. Here the CDR3 DNA reads TGTGCCAGTAGACCGACCAGGTTGGGGGCTAGGACTGAAGCTTTCTTT.

Only one count was recorded for this clone. The chain is built from TRBV6-2 or TRBV6-3 and TRBJ2-5, with D maybe TRBD2 (6 bases). The CDR3 runs to 14 residues. The V and J ends lost 4 bases and 2 bases respectively, with 11 bases between them. CDR1 and CDR2 from the germline V gene are MNHEY and SVGEGT. Here the CDR3 DNA reads TGTGCCAGCAGTTTTGGGGACTTTCAAGAGACCCAGTACTTC. It specifies CASSFGDFQETQYF.

The rearrangement links TRBV14 to TRBJ2-1; possibly TRBD2 for D (7 bases). Looked up from germline, CDR1 is SGHDN and CDR2 is FVKESK. V was clipped by 8 bases and J by 1 base, with 12 bases between them. The CDR3 has 14 amino acids. CDR3: CASGKGGSYNEQFF. DNA of the CDR3: TGTGCCAGCGGGAAGGGGGGGTCCTACAATGAGCAGTTCTTC. The complete variable domain, with remaining parts taken from reference TRBV14 and TRBJ2-1, reads EAGVTQFPSHSVIEKGQTVTLRCDPISGHDNLYWYRRVMGKEIKFLLHFVKESKQDESGMPNNRFLAERTGGTYSTLKVQPAELEDSGVYFCASGKGGSYNEQFFGPGTRLTVL.

The rearrangement links TRBV4-1 to TRBJ1-6, with a tentative D call TRBD1 (6 bases). The germline V gene has CDR1 MGHRA and CDR2 YSYEKL. The CDR3 totals 13 residues. V gave up 5 bases and J gave up 6 bases, with 8 bases separating them. CDR3 sequence (DNA): TGCGCCAGCAGCAAGGACAGTAATTCACCCCTCCACTTT. Residues: CASSKDSNSPLHF.

This clone has just one count. The gene calls are TRBV28 and TRBJ2-1, with TRBD1 identical over 9 bases. The CDR3 has 14 residues. CDR1 MDHEN and CDR2 SYDVKM come from the germline V gene. V dropped 5 bases and J dropped 3; count of bases not matched to a gene: 2. In DNA form, the CDR3 reads TGTGCCAGCAGTGGACAGGGGTTCTACAATGAGCAGTTCTTC. Translation: CASSGQGFYNEQFF. The full variable domain, with the rest looked up from reference TRBV28 and TRBJ2-1, is DVKVTQSSRYLVKRTGEKVFLECVQDMDHENMFWYRQDPGLGLRLIYFSYDVKMKEKGDIPEGYSVSREKKERFSLILESASTNQTSMYLCASSGQGFYNEQFFGPGTRLTVL.

V usage is TRBV29-1 and J usage is TRBJ1-1; 8 nucleotides agree with TRBD1. V lost 7 bases to trimming and J lost 0 bases; unmatched junction nucleotides: 4. The CDR3 covers 13 residues. The germline V gene encodes CDR1 SQVTM and CDR2 ANQGSEA. CDR3 in amino acids: CSAGGQVNTEAFF. In DNA form, the CDR3 reads TGCAGCGCCGGGGGACAGGTGAACACTGAAGCTTTCTTT.

As concerns this clone: One end of the junction does not line up with germline, which may come from a read error. The V call is TRBV7-7, the J call TRBJ2-1; D is unclear. This CDR3 comprises 13 residues. Germline-derived CDR1 and CDR2 are SSHAT and FNYEAQ (reference sequence). The CDR3 region is CASSLHSYNEQFF. As DNA, the CDR3 is TGTGCTAGCAGCTTACACAGCTACAATGAGCAGTTCTTC.

The rearrangement links TRBV27 to TRBJ1-2, with D unclear. Germline loops: CDR1 MNHEY, CDR2 SMNVEV (reference sequence). CDR3 length equals 15 residues. With 0 bases removed from V and 3 bases from J, the gap between germline ends came to 11 bases. The CDR3 sequence: CASSLSTSPDYGYTF. The DNA of the CDR3 is TGTGCCAGCAGTTTATCGACAAGCCCAGACTATGGCTACACCTTC.

CDR3 amino acids: CASSPMETGGENIQYF. Written as DNA, the CDR3 is TGTGCCAGCTCACCAATGGAGACAGGGGGCGAGAACATTCAGTACTTC. The chain links TRBV18 to TRBJ2-4; the match to TRBD1 covers 10 bases. Trimming took 2 bases from V and 7 from J; bases not matched to a gene: 8. The CDR3 loop spans 16 amino acids. Germline V CDR1 and CDR2: KGHSH, LQKENI.

The V call is TRBV9, the J call TRBJ1-6, with TRBD1 matching over 7 bases. The CDR3 has 15 residues. Germline CDR1 and CDR2: SGDLS and YYNGEE. Losses at the gene ends were 2 bases for V and 8 bases for J; bases not matched to a gene: 7. The CDR3 here is CASSVGTTGDSPLHF. The CDR3 bases are TGTGCCAGCAGCGTCGGCACCACAGGGGATTCACCCCTCCACTTT.

CDR3 coding DNA: TGTGCCAGCAGTTCTGGACTAGCGGGGGAGCAGTACTTC. Amino acids: CASSSGLAGEQYF. The rearrangement links TRBV27 to TRBJ2-7, with 12 bases lining up with TRBD2. The CDR3 has 13 amino acids. CDR1 is MNHEY, CDR2 SMNVEV, per germline (reference sequence). Unmatched junction bases numbered 2, after V lost 4 bases and J lost 7 bases.

This clone was counted a single time. The chain uses TRBV28 and TRBJ2-1; TRBD2 matches 13 bases. V lost 6 bases to trimming and J lost 5 bases; unmatched junction nucleotides: 10. This CDR3 comprises 17 residues. CDR1 MDHEN and CDR2 SYDVKM come from the germline V gene. The CDR3 coding sequence is TGTGCCAGCAGCCAACCGGGACTAGCGGGATCCCACAATGAGCAGTTCTTC. Amino acids: CASSQPGLAGSHNEQFF.

The V and J genes are TRBV12-5 and TRBJ2-3; TRBD2 agrees at 10 bases. V lost 1 base to trimming and J lost 8 bases; unmatched junction nucleotides: 9. CDR3 length: 16 residues. Germline CDR1 reads LGHNT; CDR2 reads FRNRAP. CDR3: CASGLGGLAKHGTQYF. The CDR3 DNA is TGTGCTAGTGGTTTGGGGGGACTAGCGAAACACGGTACGCAGTATTTT.

This chain links TRBV28 with TRBJ1-3, with D perhaps matching TRBD1 (5 bases). Germline CDR1 and CDR2: MDHEN and SYDVKM. This CDR3 contains 13 residues. Trimming took off 6 bases at V and 4 bases at J, with 10 bases between the two ends. CDR3 amino acids: CASSPDTGNTIYF. The DNA of the CDR3 is TGTGCCAGCAGCCCGGACACCGGAAACACCATATATTTT.

This clone has a handful of counts. The V call is TRBV21-1, the J call TRBJ1-4; the table assigns TRBD1, which was not confirmed against the DNA. TRBV21-1 is annotated as a pseudogene. The length of the CDR3 is 16 residues. CDR3 coding DNA: TGTGCCAGCAGCAGAAGATGGGACAGGGGGCATGAAAAACTGTTTTTT. Encoded protein: CASSRRWDRGHEKLFF.

V and J are TRBV13 and TRBJ1-2; 11 bases match TRBD1. J was trimmed by 6 bases and V by 5 bases; bases with no gene match: 5. The CDR3 runs to 14 residues. Germline CDR1 is PRHDT and CDR2 is FYEKMQ (reference sequence). The CDR3 DNA sequence: TGTGCCAGCAGCGTCGGACAGGGGGCGGATGGCTACACCTTC. Translating it yields CASSVGQGADGYTF.